One TCR beta chain is described in this entry. Its antigen remains unidentified. These data belong to a study of shared clonotypes between healthy human individuals. The study, taken as a whole, reports: Generation of non-shared clonotypes was less probable than generation of clonotypes shared by all four donors. For naive CD4 cells, approximately 4.7% of clonotypes were shared across four donors.

Only in-frame clones appear in the TCRdb table, and some are missing; sequencing was by immunoSEQ multiplex PCR. In the table there are millions of clones, 95% of which are singletons. CDR1 SGHRS and CDR2 YFSETQ come from the germline V gene. V lost 2 bases to trimming and J lost 0 bases, with 10 bases between them. This CDR3 has 15 amino acids. Sample: naive CD4+ T cells sorted from blood. Subset indicated: CD45RA+ positively selected. This clonotype was sampled from a man younger than 35 in good health. V is TRBV5-1 and J is TRBJ2-3; tentative D call: TRBD2 (6 bases). The CDR3 protein is CASSLISGSTDTQYF. The CDR3, as DNA: TGCGCCAGCAGCTTAATCAGCGGGAGCACAGATACGCAGTATTTT.